The 23 T cell receptor beta chains presented below share a single source sample, sequenced in a study of OX40 agonist ivuxolimab in advanced cancers. TCRdb's copy holds only in-frame clones and misses some; the assay was immunoSEQ multiplex PCR. Of about 14,000 clones listed, more than 70% are singletons. Material: CD4+ or CD8+ T cells sorted from blood, obtained in a trial of the OX40 agonist ivuxolimab. Source of these receptors: an adult with an advanced solid tumor such as melanoma, head and neck, liver or kidney cancer.

This clone has only one observation. J is TRBJ2-1 and V is TRBV7-9; D tentatively fits TRBD1 or TRBD2 (5 bases each). CDR3 length equals 14 residues. Germline values: CDR1 SEHNR, CDR2 FQNEAQ (reference sequence). With 1 base removed from V and 7 bases from J, the gap between germline ends came to 11 bases. For the CDR3, the DNA is TGTGCCAGCAGCTTAGATGCAGGGACGAATGAGCAGTTCTTC. Translated, it gives CASSLDAGTNEQFF.

V usage is TRBV11-2 and J usage is TRBJ2-7; 15 bases align to TRBD2. The trim removed 4 bases at V and 4 bases at J, leaving 2 bases unmatched. This CDR3 region has 15 residues. The germline V gene has CDR1 SGHAT and CDR2 FQNNGV. CDR3 in amino acids: CASSYGTSGRYEQYF. For the CDR3, the DNA is TGTGCCAGCAGCTACGGGACTAGCGGGAGGTACGAGCAGTACTTC.

The chain couples TRBV7-2 to TRBJ2-7; either TRBD1 or TRBD2 may supply D (6 bases each). The germline V gene has CDR1 SGHTA and CDR2 FQGNSA. The CDR3 has 15 residues. Trimming removed 2 bases at V and 4 bases at J, with 15 bases between. CDR3 nucleotide sequence: TGTGCCAGCAGCTTACATGGGGGGCGGGCTTACGAGCAGTACTTC. It specifies CASSLHGGRAYEQYF. The full variable domain, rest sourced from reference TRBV7-2 and TRBJ2-7, is GAGVSQSPSNKVTEKGKDVELRCDPISGHTALYWYRQSLGQGLEFLIYFQGNSAPDKSGLPSDRFSAERTGGSVSTLTIQRTQQEDSAVYLCASSLHGGRAYEQYFGPGTRLTVT.

This clone is labeled medium-sized (0.01 to 0.1%). The sample carries other DNA sequences with the same CDR3. This chain connects TRBV4-3 to TRBJ2-1; D not certain. CDR1 and CDR2 (germline): LGHNA, YSLEER. The CDR3 has 13 amino acids. The V end was cut by 0 bases, the J end by 7 bases, with 7 bases between. The CDR3 nucleotides are TGCGCCAGCAGCCAAGAAGGGTGGAATGAGCAGTTCTTC. Its protein is CASSQEGWNEQFF.

The genes are TRBV14 and TRBJ2-7, with unresolved D. The germline V gene encodes CDR1 SGHDN and CDR2 FVKESK. The CDR3 is 13 amino acids. V was cut by 1 base and J by 0 bases, with 4 bases left in between. The CDR3, as DNA: TGTGCCAGCAGCCAAGGGGTCTCCTACGAGCAGTACTTC. Its translation: CASSQGVSYEQYF.

The chain uses TRBV5-6 and TRBJ2-1, with D unclear. V gave up 0 bases and J gave up 5 bases, with 6 bases separating them. This CDR3 is 13 amino acids long. CDR1 is SGHDT, CDR2 YYEEEE, per germline. The CDR3 region is CASSLALDNEQFF. CDR3 coding DNA: TGTGCCAGCAGCTTGGCCTTAGACAATGAGCAGTTCTTC.

The chain employs TRBV5-4 and TRBJ2-2; D uncertain. Germline V gene data show CDR1 as SGHNT and CDR2 as YYREEE (reference sequence). V gave up 5 bases and J gave up 2 bases, with 4 bases separating them. The CDR3 is 12 residues long. CDR3 coding DNA: TGTGCCAGCAGTTTAAACACCGGGGAGCTGTTTTTT. Its translation is CASSLNTGELFF.

This chain connects TRBV7-9 to TRBJ2-3, with 9 bases aligning to TRBD2. Trimming took 9 bases from V and 0 from J; bases not matched to a gene: 7. CDR1 is SEHNR, CDR2 FQNEAQ, per germline (reference sequence). The CDR3 consists of 15 residues. The DNA of the CDR3 is TGTGCCAGAAACAGACTAGCGGAGAGCACAGATACGCAGTATTTT. This codes for CARNRLAESTDTQYF.

The CDR3 sequence is CASRQGVGEKLFF. CDR3 sequence (DNA): TGTGCCAGCAGACAGGGGGTGGGTGAAAAACTGTTTTTT. The rearrangement joins TRBV6-5 to TRBJ1-4; 8 bases agree with TRBD1. V lost 6 bases, J lost 7 bases, and 4 bases stayed unmatched. This CDR3 is 13 amino acids long. Per germline, CDR1 MNHEY and CDR2 SVGAGI.

The chain combines TRBV4-3 with TRBJ2-7; 9 bases line up with TRBD2. After removal of 1 base from V and 4 bases from J, the junction contained 11 bases not matched to a gene. The CDR3 is 17 amino acids. Germline V gene sequence: CDR1 LGHNA, CDR2 YSLEER. The CDR3 nucleotides read TGCGCCAGCAGCCAAGTGCTAGCGGGAACAGAAGGATACGAGCAGTACTTC. Protein: CASSQVLAGTEGYEQYF.

This clone occurred a few times. One end of the junction does not line up with germline, which may come from a read error. CDR3 loop: CASSEWGAVNTEAFF. CDR3 sequence (DNA): TGTGCCAGCAGTGAATGGGGGGCAGTGAATACTGAAGCTTTCTTT. This chain joins TRBV6-1 and TRBJ1-1; a weak D match, TRBD1 (6 bases). Looked up from germline, CDR1 is MNHNS and CDR2 is SASEGT. The CDR3 has 15 residues.

The chain couples TRBV6-5 to TRBJ2-7; tentative D call: TRBD2 (6 bases). CDR1 is MNHEY and CDR2 is SVGAGI in the germline V gene. The CDR3 runs to 12 residues. Deletions cut 10 bases from V and 0 bases from J, with 10 bases between. Written as DNA, the CDR3 is TGTGCCACGGGGGTTACCTCCTACGAGCAGTACTTC. It yields the protein CATGVTSYEQYF.

This chain joins TRBV27 and TRBJ2-7; a weak D match, TRBD1 (5 bases). The CDR3 spans 14 residues. Deletions cut 5 bases from V and 6 bases from J, with 17 bases between. From germline, CDR1 is MNHEY and CDR2 SMNVEV (reference sequence). The CDR3 DNA reads TGTGCCAGCAGTGACCCCGACAGAGGTGGCGAGCAGTACTTC. Amino acids: CASSDPDRGGEQYF.

This clone showed up just a few times. This chain connects TRBV7-2 to TRBJ2-7; the match to TRBD1 covers 11 bases. Trimming cost V 1 base and J 3 bases; bases outside gene matches: 2. The CDR3 length is 15 residues. Germline loops: CDR1 SGHTA, CDR2 FQGNSA. CDR3 in DNA: TGTGCCAGCAGCTTAGATGGGACAGGGGGCTACGAGCAGTACTTC. Protein: CASSLDGTGGYEQYF. Looking up the rest from reference TRBV7-2 and TRBJ2-7 gives the full variable domain: GAGVSQSPSNKVTEKGKDVELRCDPISGHTALYWYRQSLGQGLEFLIYFQGNSAPDKSGLPSDRFSAERTGGSVSTLTIQRTQQEDSAVYLCASSLDGTGGYEQYFGPGTRLTVT.

The J gene is TRBJ2-7, the V gene TRBV19; D possibly matches TRBD1 or TRBD2 (5 bases each). CDR1 and CDR2 (germline): LNHDA, SQIVND (reference sequence). This CDR3 region has 13 residues. Trimming shortened V by 5 bases and J by 3 bases, and 11 bases separated the two germline ends. CDR3 DNA sequence: TGTGCCAGTAGTTGGGGGAGAGGCTACGAGCAGTACTTC. It specifies CASSWGRGYEQYF.

The chain joins TRBV7-9 to TRBJ2-3; 10 nucleotides line up with TRBD2. The CDR3 has 15 residues. CDR1 is SEHNR and CDR2 is FQNEAQ in the germline V gene (reference sequence). The V and J ends lost 6 bases and 4 bases, in that order; junction bases with no gene match: 7. The CDR3 is CASRPPAGGPDTQYF. The CDR3 DNA reads TGTGCCAGCAGGCCCCCAGCGGGAGGGCCAGATACGCAGTATTTT.

The gene calls are TRBV5-8 and TRBJ2-2; TRBD1 or TRBD2 may be the D gene (5 bases each). CDR1 SGHTS and CDR2 YDEGEE come from the germline V gene. This CDR3 is built from 16 residues. Trimming pared 4 bases from V and 0 bases from J, leaving 13 bases between. CDR3 nucleotide sequence: TGTGCCAGCAGCACCACGAGGGGCTCGAACACCGGGGAGCTGTTTTTT. Its protein is CASSTTRGSNTGELFF.

The rearrangement links TRBV19 to TRBJ1-5; D is undetermined. Germline V gives CDR1 LNHDA, CDR2 SQIVND (reference sequence). V lost 3 bases to trimming and J lost 7 bases, with 10 bases between them. The CDR3 is 13 residues long. The CDR3 nucleotides read TGTGCCAGTAGTATGGGGTTAGGGCAGCCCCAGCATTTT. This codes for CASSMGLGQPQHF.

The chain carries TRBV14 and TRBJ2-5; TRBD2 matches 11 bases. This CDR3 spans 18 amino acids. V was clipped by 0 bases and J by 4 bases; unmatched bases: 10. Germline V gene lookup returns CDR1 SGHDN and CDR2 FVKESK. CDR3 residues: CASSQDPTSGAWGETQYF. The CDR3, as DNA: TGTGCCAGCAGCCAAGACCCGACTAGCGGGGCATGGGGAGAGACCCAGTACTTC.

This clone came up a few times. The genes are TRBV27 and TRBJ2-7; 10 nucleotides align to TRBD2. The trim removed 6 bases at V and 4 bases at J, leaving 9 bases unmatched. CDR3 length: 15 amino acids. Germline-derived CDR1 and CDR2 are MNHEY and SMNVEV (reference sequence). The CDR3 here is CASRVGAGGAYEQYF. CDR3 sequence (DNA): TGTGCCAGCAGGGTGGGAGCGGGGGGGGCATACGAGCAGTACTTC.

The V and J genes are TRBV9 and TRBJ2-3; D is unresolved. V lost 0 bases and J 7 bases, leaving 0 bases between the germline ends. CDR3 length: 10 amino acids. Germline assignment: CDR1 SGDLS and CDR2 YYNGEE. This CDR3 is CASSVDTQYF. The CDR3 DNA follows: TGTGCCAGCAGCGTAGATACGCAGTATTTT.

This chain links TRBV28 with TRBJ2-3, with D possibly being TRBD1 or TRBD2 (5 bases each). Trimming shortened V by 5 bases and J by 6 bases, and 15 bases separated the two germline ends. This CDR3 is 14 amino acids long. The germline gives CDR1 MDHEN, CDR2 SYDVKM. The CDR3 region has the DNA TGTGCCAGCAGTCTCGGTCGGTGGGGGGATACGCAGTATTTT. This encodes CASSLGRWGDTQYF.

V usage is TRBV9 and J usage is TRBJ2-2; the D gene is possibly TRBD2 (6 bases). From germline, CDR1 is SGDLS and CDR2 YYNGEE. The CDR3 extends over 14 amino acids. Trimming shortened V by 0 bases and J by 5 bases, and 8 bases separated the two germline ends. The CDR3 here is CASSVAGDTGELFF. CDR3 DNA sequence: TGTGCCAGCAGCGTAGCGGGAGATACCGGGGAGCTGTTTTTT.